This paragraph covers one T cell receptor beta chain sequence. Profiling relied on immunoSEQ multiplex PCR, and the TCRdb table lists in-frame clones only, not all of them. This sample has roughly 32,000 clones, with over 60% found just once. Prior autoimmune disease or systemic immunosuppression barred patients. The data belong to a study of OX40 agonist ivuxolimab in advanced cancers. The material sequenced was CD4+ or CD8+ T cells sorted from blood, taken in a trial of the OX40 agonist ivuxolimab. The sequence was collected from an adult with an advanced solid tumor such as melanoma, head and neck, liver or kidney cancer.

The CDR3 is CASSNGNTGELFF. The CDR3 coding sequence is TGCGCCAGCAGCAACGGGAACACCGGGGAGCTGTTTTTT. This chain joins TRBV5-1 and TRBJ2-2; D unclear. The CDR3 runs to 13 residues. Trimming pared 4 bases from V and 1 base from J, leaving 5 bases between. Germline assignment: CDR1 SGHRS and CDR2 YFSETQ. Looking up the rest from reference TRBV5-1 and TRBJ2-2 gives the full variable domain: KAGVTQTPRYLIKTRGQQVTLSCSPISGHRSVSWYQQTPGQGLQFLFEYFSETQRNKGNFPGRFSGRQFSNSRSEMNVSTLELGDSALYLCASSNGNTGELFFGEGSRLTVL.